This entry is about one T cell receptor (beta chain). This clonotype came up many times. Its antigen is currently not known. The input lacks base qualities; no much larger clone sits a single base away. The treatment or condition label here, explained by the study, means: live attenuated yellow fever vaccine strain. Two biological replicates of bulk PBMCs were collected at each blood-draw timepoint. A standard Ficoll-Paque protocol was used to isolate PBMCs from peripheral blood. TriZol was used to extract RNA from bulk PBMCs, from CD4 and CD8 fractions, and from dextramer-positive and dextramer-negative fractions. This specimen comes from a study of T cells after yellow fever vaccination (dated by TCRdb to between 2018 and 2020). About the study as a whole: The SMART-Seq v4 Ultra Low Input RNA kit was used to prepare libraries from fractions with low cell numbers. To follow T-cell clones before and after both primary and booster YFV17D yellow fever vaccination, bulk TCR alpha and beta repertoires underwent longitudinal sequencing. The cohort comprised two healthy male donors, one aged 18 to 30 and one aged 30 to 40 years. Bulk PBMC replicates and cell subsets were isolated from blood drawn at multiple timepoints before and after both primary and secondary immunization. General study outcomes and caveats: Computational filtering was needed because FACS-sorted repertoires could contain abundant contaminating clonotypes from the bulk population. Compared with the primary T-cell response, the secondary T-cell response was faster but weaker, reaching its peak on day 5 rather than on day 15. Because only two donors were included in the study, the extent to which the findings can be generalized is limited. A small share of clonotypes was detected in both CD4 and CD8 compartments, with the overlap likely arising from convergent recombination. Most clones expanded after primary vaccination were re-detected after the booster (around 96% of CD4 and approximately 89% of CD8), suggesting broad memory maintenance.

These reads were obtained on an Illumina NovaSeq 6000. TCR cDNA was made using 5'RACE template switching, a step that added a universal primer site and unique molecular identifiers. cDNA synthesis was primed from both the TCR alpha and TCR beta constant segments. Libraries were amplified in two PCR steps, with sample barcodes and sequencing adapters added in the second step. Sequencing of the libraries was done on either Illumina HiSeq 2500 (2x100 bp) or NovaSeq (2x150 bp). The study's own analysis went as follows. MIGEC was used to demultiplex reads and collapse the reads into UMI consensus sequences, and MiXCR was used for V(D)J alignment. Using edgeR on replicate PBMC samples, clonotypes were called vaccine-responding if FDR was below 0.01 and the log2 fold change was above 5 up to day 15. CD4 or CD8 identity was assigned to each bulk clonotype according to whether the clonotype was present at higher abundance in the sequenced CD4 repertoire or the sequenced CD8 repertoire. TCRdb ran its own pipeline on the public reads, namely fastp trimming at Q25 and MiXCR clone calling, and kept in-frame beta chains. Duplicate CDR3 protein sequences are folded into a single record with the most common DNA and genes. TCRdb's processing, not the authors', yielded these V and J calls. The sample yields around 300,000 distinct CDR3 sequences; around 4.3% were counted once. 19% of the sample rests with the top ten.

A distance of 4 bases separates the germline ends of V and J, which lose 4 bases and 6 bases respectively. Spanning cysteine to phenylalanine, the CDR3 consists of 11 amino acids. Only the CDR3 part of the read is kept: 33 bases, read in frame from the first base. The germline V gene gives CDR1 as MNHEY and CDR2 as SVGAGI. The source was PBMCs, collected 15 days after the yellow fever booster vaccination. The TCR comes from a man aged 18 to 30 who received the YFV17D yellow fever vaccine. The chain links TRBV6-5 with TRBJ2-1; the D segment cannot be called with confidence. Here is the DNA: TGTGCCAGCAGTTCGCGCAATGAGCAGTTCTTC. It translates to CASSSRNEQFF.